A single sample is the source of the 18 T cell receptor beta chains below, sequenced in a study of blood T cells in healthy people across ages. Alongside a J-beta primer mix, a sample-barcoded 5' primer served in a second PCR lasting about 7 to 11 cycles. One entry per CDR3 protein results from TCRdb running MiXCR on the 5' RACE reads. The sample has 550,000 to 750,000 distinct CDR3 sequences, under 25% seen once. The sequencing input was blood. Receptor source: a man between 65 and 85 years old in good health.

This clonotype was picked up a small number of times. The genes are TRBV6-5 and TRBJ2-2; 12 nucleotides match TRBD2. V dropped 0 bases and J dropped 6; count of bases not matched to a gene: 2. This CDR3 has 16 residues. The germline CDR1 and CDR2 sequences are MNHEY and SVGAGI. DNA for the CDR3: TGTGCCAGCAGTTACTCGACTAGCGGGAGCCCCGGGGAGCTGTTTTTT. Encoded protein: CASSYSTSGSPGELFF.

The gene calls are TRBV9 and TRBJ2-7; no definite D call. Germline values: CDR1 SGDLS, CDR2 YYNGEE. This CDR3 has 13 amino acids. V was shortened by 0 bases and J by 3 bases, with 7 bases between the two germline ends. CDR3 coding DNA: TGTGCCAGCAGCGTAGGGGCTCACTACGAGCAGTACTTC. Translating gives CASSVGAHYEQYF.

J is TRBJ2-7 and V is TRBV7-2, with 7 nucleotides matching TRBD2. Germline V gives CDR1 SGHTA, CDR2 FQGNSA. Germline trimming cut 5 bases from V and 3 bases from J; bases unmatched to any gene: 10. The CDR3 length is 15 residues. This CDR3 reads CASSIPGLSIYEQYF. The DNA of the CDR3 is TGTGCCAGCAGCATTCCGGGACTAAGTATCTACGAGCAGTACTTC.

J is TRBJ2-7 and V is TRBV28; no definite D call. The CDR3 runs to 16 residues. The V gene's germline CDR1 is MDHEN and CDR2 SYDVKM. V lost 5 bases to trimming and J lost 3 bases, with 20 bases between them. CDR3 sequence (DNA): TGTGCCAGCAGTCCTCCCCCGGCTAGTAGTAGCTACGAGCAGTACTTC. This encodes CASSPPPASSSYEQYF.

This chain connects TRBV29-1 to TRBJ2-3; D is unclear. The CDR3 loop spans 13 amino acids. Deletions cut 1 base from V and 5 bases from J, with 10 bases between. Germline V gene lookup returns CDR1 SQVTM and CDR2 ANQGSEA. CDR3 nucleotides: TGCAGCGTTGAAGGGTTCTGGGGAGATACGCAGTATTTT. It specifies CSVEGFWGDTQYF.

This clonotype was recorded many times. CDR3 protein: CASSFGLRASYEQYF. The CDR3 DNA follows: TGTGCCAGCAGTTTCGGACTGCGGGCCTCCTACGAGCAGTACTTC. The genes are TRBV28 and TRBJ2-7, with D perhaps TRBD2 (5 bases). CDR3 size: 15 residues. With 3 bases removed from V and 0 bases from J, the gap between germline ends came to 12 bases. Germline loops: CDR1 MDHEN, CDR2 SYDVKM.

This clonotype appeared a few times. J is TRBJ1-1 and V is TRBV11-2; no definite D call. V shed 3 bases and J shed 1 base, with 9 bases lying between them. The CDR3 length is 14 residues. Looked up from germline, CDR1 is SGHAT and CDR2 is FQNNGV. Here the CDR3 reads CASSFVRGNTEAFF. In DNA, the CDR3 is TGTGCCAGCAGCTTTGTTAGAGGGAACACTGAAGCTTTCTTT.

V is TRBV20-1 and J is TRBJ2-5; 9 nucleotides match TRBD2. The CDR3 runs 17 residues. The V and J ends lost 0 bases and 5 bases, in that order; junction bases with no gene match: 13. Germline lookup yields CDR1 DFQATT and CDR2 SNEGSKA (reference sequence). The CDR3 protein is CSARDYPSGKAWETQYF. CDR3 sequence (DNA): TGCAGTGCTAGAGATTACCCTAGCGGGAAGGCTTGGGAGACCCAGTACTTC.

V gene TRBV20-1 combines with J gene TRBJ2-5; 9 bases are shared with TRBD2. The J call may be incorrect, as the DNA end agrees better with TRBJ2-1. Germline V gene lookup returns CDR1 DFQATT and CDR2 SNEGSKA (reference sequence). The CDR3 sequence is 16 residues long. The CDR3 DNA is TGCAGTGCTAGAGATCGGGTAGCGGGAGTAGGCAATGAGCAGTTCTTC. This sequence encodes CSARDRVAGVGNEQFF.

This clonotype was observed a handful of times. The chain carries TRBV12-3 or TRBV12-4 and TRBJ1-1; 9 bases match TRBD1. With 5 bases clipped from V and 8 bases from J, the junction kept 6 bases outside the gene matches. The CDR3 totals 13 residues. As DNA, the CDR3 is TGTGCCAGCAGTATACAGGGGGCGTACGAAGCTTTCTTT. It yields the protein CASSIQGAYEAFF.

V gene TRBV7-9 combines with J gene TRBJ2-2; tentatively, D is TRBD1 (6 bases). Germline loops: CDR1 SEHNR, CDR2 FQNEAQ (reference sequence). This CDR3 is 15 amino acids long. The ends were cut back, 5 bases at V and 5 bases at J, with 15 bases in the middle. CDR3 sequence: CASSVLTGTTGELFF. The CDR3 nucleotides are TGTGCCAGCAGCGTCCTCACAGGGACAACCGGGGAGCTGTTTTTT.

This clonotype was picked up a small number of times. The V gene is TRBV20-1, the J gene TRBJ2-4; D is perhaps TRBD1 (6 bases). Germline-derived CDR1 and CDR2 are DFQATT and SNEGSKA (reference sequence). Trimming pared 6 bases from V and 3 bases from J, leaving 12 bases between. CDR3 size: 13 residues. The CDR3 loop reads CSAPDRLKNIQYF. The CDR3 nucleotides read TGCAGTGCCCCGGACAGACTCAAAAACATTCAGTACTTC.

The chain recombines TRBV7-2 with TRBJ2-3; D is perhaps TRBD1 or TRBD2 (6 bases each). Germline CDR1 is SGHTA and CDR2 is FQGNSA. Between the trimmed V and J ends, which lost 4 bases and 5 bases, there was a span of 31 bases. The CDR3 is 20 amino acids. The CDR3 loop is CASSSAPQSWGAGVGDTQYF. For the CDR3, the DNA is TGTGCCAGCAGCTCCGCGCCCCAAAGTTGGGGGGCCGGGGTAGGAGATACGCAGTATTTT.

This clonotype turned up a few times. The chain employs TRBV7-2 and TRBJ2-7; 13 nucleotides line up with TRBD2. The DNA end is more similar to TRBJ2-5, so the J call may be wrong. Germline CDR1 reads SGHTA; CDR2 reads FQGNSA. The CDR3 loop spans 17 amino acids. The CDR3 reads CASSWQVTSGRQETQYF. CDR3 bases: TGTGCCAGCAGCTGGCAGGTGACTAGCGGGAGGCAAGAGACCCAGTACTTC.

The chain couples TRBV7-2 to TRBJ2-5, with D perhaps matching TRBD1 (5 bases). The CDR3 covers 14 residues. Germline V gene sequence: CDR1 SGHTA, CDR2 FQGNSA. V gave up 3 bases and J gave up 0 bases, with 8 bases separating them. CDR3: CASSFDRYQETQYF. The CDR3, as DNA: TGTGCCAGCAGCTTTGACAGATACCAAGAGACCCAGTACTTC.

The rearrangement joins TRBV7-2 to TRBJ2-3; D tentatively reads TRBD1 or TRBD2 (6 bases each). This CDR3 comprises 15 residues. CDR1 and CDR2 from the germline V gene are SGHTA and FQGNSA. Trimming cost V 0 bases and J 6 bases, with 13 bases left between them. The CDR3 bases are TGTGCCAGCAGCTTAGCCCAAGGGGGGCGGGATACGCAGTATTTT. Translated, it gives CASSLAQGGRDTQYF.

This clonotype was observed a few times. The chain recombines TRBV7-3 with TRBJ2-1; 12 bases align to TRBD2. Germline lookup yields CDR1 SGHTA and CDR2 FQGTGA. The CDR3 loop spans 18 amino acids. Unmatched junction bases numbered 16, after V lost 5 bases and J lost 8 bases. Here the CDR3 reads CASSPQLSTSGRGDEQFF. For the CDR3, the DNA is TGTGCCAGCAGCCCGCAGCTCTCGACTAGCGGGAGAGGGGATGAGCAGTTCTTC.

This clonotype has ten or more counts. The V call is TRBV20-1, the J call TRBJ2-5, with D possibly matching TRBD2 (6 bases). Trimming cost V 0 bases and J 2 bases, with 7 bases left between them. Germline CDR1 DFQATT, CDR2 SNEGSKA (reference sequence). The CDR3 has 13 residues. The CDR3 loop reads CSARDGGQETQYF. The CDR3, as DNA: TGCAGTGCTAGAGATGGGGGGCAAGAGACCCAGTACTTC.